The next 7 T cell receptor beta chains were all read from a single sample in a study of T cell clones after liver transplantation. Here immunoSEQ multiplex PCR was the method, and the copy in TCRdb shows in-frame clones only, minus some. The top ten clones hold 13% to 15% of a sample with 51,000 or so clones, 70% to 90% of them seen once. The sample consisted of CD8+ T cells from blood, taken 12 months after liver transplant. The source of these receptors is a human patient who received a liver transplant. Certain T cells may be donor cells from the graft.

The chain recombines TRBV28 with TRBJ1-1; D is possibly TRBD1 (5 bases). The germline gives CDR1 MDHEN, CDR2 SYDVKM. With 6 bases removed from V and 2 bases from J, the gap between germline ends came to 16 bases. The CDR3 extends over 15 amino acids. The CDR3: CASRERGPNNTEAFF. The CDR3 DNA reads as TGTGCCAGCAGAGAGAGGGGACCGAATAACACTGAAGCTTTCTTT. Combining the CDR3 with reference TRBV28 and TRBJ1-1 gives the whole variable domain DVKVTQSSRYLVKRTGEKVFLECVQDMDHENMFWYRQDPGLGLRLIYFSYDVKMKEKGDIPEGYSVSREKKERFSLILESASTNQTSMYLCASRERGPNNTEAFFGQGTRLTVV.

The V gene is TRBV27, the J gene TRBJ2-7; 7 bases are a match to TRBD1. The CDR3 consists of 16 residues. V shed 3 bases and J 0 bases; nucleotides not matched to a gene: 8. Germline-derived CDR1 and CDR2 are MNHEY and SMNVEV (reference sequence). The CDR3 loop is CASSFEPGQTSYEQYF. The CDR3 bases are TGTGCCAGCAGTTTCGAACCGGGACAGACCTCCTACGAGCAGTACTTC.

The rearrangement uses TRBV9 and TRBJ2-5, with 8 positions matching TRBD2. The junction had 8 bases not matched to a gene; V was cut back by 6 bases and J by 4 bases. CDR1 is SGDLS, CDR2 YYNGEE, per germline. This CDR3 contains 14 residues. As DNA, the CDR3 is TGTGCCAGCAACGCCGGGGGGGTTCGAGAGACCCAGTACTTC. This translates into CASNAGGVRETQYF.

The chain uses TRBV27 and TRBJ1-2; D is uncertain. Germline V gene data show CDR1 as MNHEY and CDR2 as SMNVEV (reference sequence). The CDR3 length is 15 residues. V was trimmed by 4 bases and J by 8 bases, leaving 20 bases between them. The CDR3 coding sequence is TGTGCCAGCAGTTCCTCCAAAATACCAAGGCAAGGCTACACCTTC. This encodes CASSSSKIPRQGYTF.

The J gene is TRBJ2-7, the V gene TRBV11-2; no clear D gene. The CDR3 runs to 13 residues. In germline, CDR1 is SGHAT, CDR2 FQNNGV. V lost 0 bases and J 6 bases, leaving 9 bases between the germline ends. The CDR3 region is CASSLDLGFEQYF. The CDR3 bases are TGTGCCAGCAGCTTAGACCTAGGGTTCGAGCAGTACTTC.

This sequence joins TRBV15 and TRBJ2-3; perhaps D is TRBD1 or TRBD2 (7 bases each). The CDR3 totals 17 residues. In germline, CDR1 is LNHNV, CDR2 YYDKDF (reference sequence). V gave up 5 bases and J gave up 0 bases, with 18 bases separating them. This CDR3 reads CATSGGGDSASTDTQYF. Here the CDR3 DNA reads TGTGCCACCAGCGGTGGGGGGGACAGTGCTAGCACAGATACGCAGTATTTT.

This chain joins TRBV4-1 and TRBJ2-5; TRBD1 aligns across 10 bases. CDR1 MGHRA and CDR2 YSYEKL come from the germline V gene. Trimming at V came to 3 bases and at J to 2 bases, leaving 6 bases not matched to a gene. This CDR3 is 16 amino acids long. CDR3 sequence: CASSHRDRGLQETQYF. In DNA form, the CDR3 reads TGCGCCAGCAGCCACCGGGACAGGGGACTTCAAGAGACCCAGTACTTC.